The present T cell receptor (beta chain) was sequenced within a study of T cell clonality in common variable immunodeficiency. Whole-study findings and limits: Reportedly, TCR beta sequences from common variable immunodeficiency showed fewer deletions and N-nucleotide insertions. CVID subjects shared fewer TCRbeta clones than healthy controls did. What drives increased CVID clonality needs T cell subpopulation sequencing.

Profiled with immunoSEQ multiplex PCR; TCRdb holds only in-frame clones, not every one. Observed in the sample are about 34,000 clones, none of them singletons. Per the germline V gene, CDR1 is KGHSH and CDR2 is LQKENI. Trimming pared 3 bases from V and 6 bases from J, leaving 12 bases between. The CDR3 sequence is 14 residues long. CVID subjects had received replacement immunoglobulin for at least one year. Each donor provided roughly 5 to 8 ml of heparinized whole blood. This clone was picked up many times. Its antigen is still unknown. The CDR3 end falls 3 residues outside the read, so it is completed with the germline J gene.

Sequenced material: peripheral blood mononuclear cells. This rearrangement joins TRBV18 to TRBJ2-4; D possibly corresponds to TRBD1 (7 bases). This sequence was found in a human donor with common variable immunodeficiency. The CDR3 bases that were read are TGTGCCAGCTCACCCGACAGGGACTTAAACATT. Translating gives CASSPDRDLNI. The CDR3, in full, reads CASSPDRDLNIQYF.